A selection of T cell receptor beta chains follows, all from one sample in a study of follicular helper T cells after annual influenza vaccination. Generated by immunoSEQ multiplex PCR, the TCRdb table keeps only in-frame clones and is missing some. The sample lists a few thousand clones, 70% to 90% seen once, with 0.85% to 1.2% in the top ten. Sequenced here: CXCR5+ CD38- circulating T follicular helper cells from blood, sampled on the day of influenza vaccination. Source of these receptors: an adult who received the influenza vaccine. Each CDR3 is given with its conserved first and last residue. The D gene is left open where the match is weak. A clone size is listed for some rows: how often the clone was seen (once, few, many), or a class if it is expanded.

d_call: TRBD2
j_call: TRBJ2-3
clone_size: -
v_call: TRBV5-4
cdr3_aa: CASSLDTSVSTDTQYF
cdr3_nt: TGTGCCAGCAGCTTGGATACTAGCGTTTCCACAGATACGCAGTATTTT

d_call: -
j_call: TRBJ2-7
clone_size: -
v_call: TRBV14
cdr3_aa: CASSQASWQYF
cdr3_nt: TGTGCCAGCAGCCAAGCCTCGTGGCAGTACTTC

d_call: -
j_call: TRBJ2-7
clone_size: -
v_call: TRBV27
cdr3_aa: CASTLLGGGFYEQYF
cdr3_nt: TGTGCCAGCACTTTGTTGGGGGGCGGATTTTACGAGCAGTACTTC

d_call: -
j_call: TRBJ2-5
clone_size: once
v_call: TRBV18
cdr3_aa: CASSRDISFKETQYF
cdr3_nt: TGTGCCAGCTCACGGGACATCTCCTTTAAAGAGACCCAGTACTTC

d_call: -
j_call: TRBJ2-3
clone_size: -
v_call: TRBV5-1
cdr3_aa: CASRTSAQDTQYF
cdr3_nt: TGCGCCAGCAGGACTAGTGCCCAGGATACGCAGTATTTT

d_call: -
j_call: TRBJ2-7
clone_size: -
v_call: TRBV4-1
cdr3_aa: CASSRDKDSPYEQYF
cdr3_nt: TGCGCCAGCAGCCGGGACAAGGACAGCCCCTACGAGCAGTACTTC

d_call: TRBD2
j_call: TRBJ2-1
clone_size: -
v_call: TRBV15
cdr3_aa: CATSSSGRAGNEQFF
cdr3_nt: TGTGCCACCAGCAGTAGCGGGAGGGCCGGAAATGAGCAGTTCTTC

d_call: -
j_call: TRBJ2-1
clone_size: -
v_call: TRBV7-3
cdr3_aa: CASSLGVGDVVYDEQFF
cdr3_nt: TGTGCCAGCAGCTTAGGAGTGGGGGACGTGGTGTACGATGAGCAGTTCTTC

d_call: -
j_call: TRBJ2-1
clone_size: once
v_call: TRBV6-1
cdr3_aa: CASSGGKRRDEQFF
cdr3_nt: TGTGCCAGCAGTGGTGGCAAGCGGAGGGATGAGCAGTTCTTC

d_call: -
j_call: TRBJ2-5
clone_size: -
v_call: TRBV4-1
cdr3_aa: CASSQGLGKTQYF
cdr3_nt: TGCGCCAGCAGCCAAGGGTTGGGTAAGACCCAGTACTTC

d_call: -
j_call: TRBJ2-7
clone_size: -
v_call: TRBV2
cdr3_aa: CASLRLSYEQYF
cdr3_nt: TGTGCCAGCCTTAGGCTCAGCTACGAGCAGTACTTC

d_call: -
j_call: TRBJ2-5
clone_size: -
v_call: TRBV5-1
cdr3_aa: CASSLNGRGVGETQYF
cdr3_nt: TGCGCCAGCAGCTTGAATGGGAGAGGGGTGGGAGAGACCCAGTACTTC

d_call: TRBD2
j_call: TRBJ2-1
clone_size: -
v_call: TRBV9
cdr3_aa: CASSDTSGALRDEQFF
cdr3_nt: TGTGCCAGCAGCGACACTAGCGGAGCCCTCAGGGATGAGCAGTTCTTC

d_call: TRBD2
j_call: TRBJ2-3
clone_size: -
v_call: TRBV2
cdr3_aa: CASSDGLAFTDTQYF
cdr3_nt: TGTGCCAGCAGTGATGGACTAGCGTTCACAGATACGCAGTATTTT

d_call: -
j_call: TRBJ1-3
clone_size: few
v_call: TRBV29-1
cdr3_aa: CSVVSSGNTIYF
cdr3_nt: TGCAGCGTTGTTTCCTCTGGAAACACCATATATTTT

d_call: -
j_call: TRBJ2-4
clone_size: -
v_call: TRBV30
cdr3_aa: CAWSERAILAKNIQYF
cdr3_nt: TGTGCCTGGAGCGAGAGGGCAATCCTAGCCAAAAACATTCAGTACTTC

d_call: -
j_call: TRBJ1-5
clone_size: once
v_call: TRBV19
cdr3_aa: CASSQQGPNQPQHF
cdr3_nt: TGTGCCAGTAGTCAACAGGGCCCTAATCAGCCCCAGCATTTT